This record covers a single T cell receptor beta chain. For repertoire sequencing, the TCR beta CDR3 regions were amplified from RNA transcripts. In the first round, RT-PCR was carried out with HTBI primers, and a multiplex PCR formed the second round. TCRdb re-called the multiplex PCR reads through MiXCR, storing one row per CDR3 protein. The sample lists just over 600,000 distinct CDR3 sequences, over 20% seen once, with roughly 6.9% in the top ten. These data belong to a study of Graves' ophthalmopathy and Graves' hyperthyroidism. Looking at the study overall: Specimen type is peripheral blood, obtained at initial diagnosis before any treatment.

The CDR3 contains 15 residues. The V and J ends lost 3 bases and 0 bases respectively, with 14 bases between them. Germline V CDR1 and CDR2: DFQATT, SNEGSKA (reference sequence). The sequence was obtained from a woman younger than 30 with stable Graves' hyperthyroidism. Some clones in this sample may be carry-over from other donors' samples. Specimen: peripheral blood. The chain is built from TRBV20-1 and TRBJ1-1, with a tentative D call TRBD1 (6 bases). CDR3 DNA sequence: TGCAGTGCTAGCAGGGGCGTCTCTATGAACACTGAAGCTTTCTTT. Protein: CSASRGVSMNTEAFF.